Described below is a single T cell receptor (beta chain) sequence and its context. This entry belongs to a study of T cells in Graves' hyperthyroidism and ophthalmopathy. What was amplified from RNA transcripts were TCR beta CDR3 regions. HTBI primers were the set used in a first-round RT-PCR of the TCR CDR3. TCRdb passed the multiplex PCR reads through MiXCR, listing each CDR3 protein once. The table shows around 340,000 distinct CDR3 sequences, with approximately 14% occurring only once. Germline CDR1 SGHDN, CDR2 FVKESK. The CDR3 runs 15 residues. V lost 4 bases to trimming and J lost 5 bases; unmatched junction nucleotides: 5.

This receptor was obtained from a woman younger than 45 with Graves' hyperthyroidism. The sequenced sample consisted of blood. V gene TRBV14 combines with J gene TRBJ2-2, with TRBD2 matching over 9 bases. The CDR3 sequence is CASSLAGVRTGELFF. The CDR3 DNA follows: TGTGCCAGCAGCCTAGCGGGAGTAAGGACCGGGGAGCTGTTTTTT.